The entry that follows covers one TCR beta chain sequence. As yet, its antigen is unknown. The data originate from a study of shared clonotypes between healthy human individuals. Findings and caveats of the study: A reduction in generation probabilities was seen for non-shared clonotypes relative to those shared by all four donors.

The germline V gene encodes CDR1 MNHEY and CDR2 SVGAGI. This CDR3 spans 15 amino acids. The ends lost 6 bases at V and 5 bases at J; junction bases unmatched: 10. The method was immunoSEQ multiplex PCR; TCRdb's version includes in-frame clones alone and lacks a portion of them. The sample lists some 2,100,000 clones, approximately 96% occurring once. Material: naive CD4+ T cells sorted from blood. Subset noted: CD45RA+ positively selected. The TCR originated in a man aged 18 to 30 in good health. V and J are TRBV6-5 and TRBJ2-7; 10 bases fit TRBD1. CDR3 sequence reads: CASSPRGQGSHEQYF. The DNA for the CDR3 is TGTGCCAGCAGCCCTCGGGGACAGGGGTCCCACGAGCAGTACTTC.